These 21 T cell receptor beta chains were sequenced from one sample in a study of shared clonotypes between healthy human individuals. The assay was immunoSEQ multiplex PCR, and TCRdb's table has in-frame clones only and misses some. The sample has some 470,000 clones; about 79% are singletons. Sequencing was done on a sample of PBMCs. The receptors were gathered from a woman aged 40 to 50 in good health. Some clones in this sample may be carry-over from other donors' samples.

The chain recombines TRBV6-5 with TRBJ2-7, with unresolved D. Germline V gene data show CDR1 as MNHEY and CDR2 as SVGAGI. The CDR3 totals 13 residues. Trimming shortened V by 8 bases and J by 0 bases, and 11 bases separated the two germline ends. The CDR3 DNA follows: TGTGCCAGCTTTAACCCAGCCTCCTACGAGCAGTACTTC. The encoded protein is CASFNPASYEQYF.

This clone was picked up one time. CDR3 sequence reads: CASSPVREGANYGYTF. The CDR3 DNA is TGTGCCAGCTCACCTGTCCGGGAGGGTGCTAACTATGGCTACACCTTC. The chain uses TRBV18 and TRBJ1-2; D gene unclear. This CDR3 has 16 amino acids. Germline CDR1 KGHSH, CDR2 LQKENI. The ends were cut back, 3 bases at V and 0 bases at J, with 14 bases in the middle.

The chain employs TRBV19 and TRBJ2-3, with 12 bases fitting TRBD1. The CDR3 spans 18 residues. With V trimmed by 5 bases and J by 3 bases, 12 bases remained unmatched. Germline assignment: CDR1 LNHDA and CDR2 SQIVND (reference sequence). CDR3 sequence (DNA): TGTGCCAGTAGTCTCCAAGGGACAGGGGGCGGAAGAACAGATACGCAGTATTTT. This gives the protein CASSLQGTGGGRTDTQYF.

V usage is TRBV28 and J usage is TRBJ2-1, with D maybe TRBD2 (6 bases). Trimming removed 2 bases at V and 2 bases at J, with 10 bases between. This CDR3 has 15 residues. The germline CDR1 and CDR2 sequences are MDHEN and SYDVKM. CDR3 sequence (DNA): TGTGCCAGCAGTTTAGCGGGATCCCCCTACAATGAGCAGTTCTTC. Its protein is CASSLAGSPYNEQFF.

V usage is TRBV19 and J usage is TRBJ2-1, with D perhaps TRBD2 (5 bases). V lost 7 bases and J lost 4, with 20 bases in between. Per the germline V gene, CDR1 is LNHDA and CDR2 is SQIVND (reference sequence). The CDR3 is 16 amino acids. The DNA for the CDR3 is TGTGCCAGTACCATCTCCCTGTCGGGGATGTACAATGAGCAGTTCTTC. Translating gives CASTISLSGMYNEQFF.

The rearrangement joins TRBV19 to TRBJ2-6, with D perhaps matching TRBD1 (5 bases). The V end lost 6 bases, the J end lost 1 base, and 34 bases lay between the germline ends. This CDR3 has 23 residues. The germline CDR1 and CDR2 sequences are LNHDA and SQIVND (reference sequence). In DNA form, the CDR3 reads TGTGCCAGTAGACCTATGGGGCCCCTCCCCCGAGGCCGCCTCGGGTCTGGGGCCAACGTCCTGACTTTC. This translates into CASRPMGPLPRGRLGSGANVLTF. The whole variable domain, filled in from reference TRBV19 and TRBJ2-6, reads DGGITQSPKYLFRKEGQNVTLSCEQNLNHDAMYWYRQDPGQGLRLIYYSQIVNDFQKGDIAEGYSVSREKKESFPLTVTSAQKNPTAFYLCASRPMGPLPRGRLGSGANVLTFGAGSRLTVL.

This clone was recorded a few times. The chain couples TRBV5-1 to TRBJ2-7; 9 positions match TRBD2. V trimming: 2 bases; J trimming: 3 bases; junction bases outside the gene matches: 3. This CDR3 has 14 residues. Looked up from germline, CDR1 is SGHRS and CDR2 is YFSETQ. The CDR3 DNA is TGCGCCAGCAGCTTTTATAGCGGGAGCTACGAGCAGTACTTC. It translates to CASSFYSGSYEQYF.

V and J are TRBV5-1 and TRBJ1-1, with TRBD1 matching over 7 bases. Germline-derived CDR1 and CDR2 are SGHRS and YFSETQ. The length of the CDR3 is 13 residues. V was clipped by 3 bases and J by 3 bases; unmatched bases: 2. The CDR3 DNA is TGCGCCAGCAGCTATACAGGGGACACTGAAGCTTTCTTT. Its translation is CASSYTGDTEAFF. The full variable domain, rest sourced from reference TRBV5-1 and TRBJ1-1, is KAGVTQTPRYLIKTRGQQVTLSCSPISGHRSVSWYQQTPGQGLQFLFEYFSETQRNKGNFPGRFSGRQFSNSRSEMNVSTLELGDSALYLCASSYTGDTEAFFGQGTRLTVV.

V usage is TRBV10-3 and J usage is TRBJ2-1; unclear D gene. V lost 4 bases and J lost 0, with 10 bases in between. CDR1 is ENHRY, CDR2 SYGVKD, per germline. CDR3 length: 15 amino acids. The CDR3 DNA reads as TGTGCCATCAGTGGGGTCGAAAGCTCCTACAATGAGCAGTTCTTC. Amino acids: CAISGVESSYNEQFF.

The chain employs TRBV15 and TRBJ1-5; TRBD1 agrees at 7 bases. Germline trimming cut 4 bases from V and 8 bases from J; bases unmatched to any gene: 17. The germline V gene encodes CDR1 LNHNV and CDR2 YYDKDF (reference sequence). The CDR3 length is 17 residues. The CDR3 DNA follows: TGTGCCACCAGCATTAGACAGGGCGGATTCGGTCGTGAGCCCCAGCATTTT. Amino acid sequence: CATSIRQGGFGREPQHF.

Notes on this clone: At the DNA level, this CDR3 is encoded by other sequences in the same sample as well. V is TRBV27 and J is TRBJ1-5; D perhaps matches TRBD1 (6 bases). V shed 3 bases and J shed 5 bases, with 8 bases lying between them. The germline gives CDR1 MNHEY, CDR2 SMNVEV (reference sequence). This CDR3 contains 13 residues. The CDR3 is CASSLSGDQPQHF. In nucleotides, the CDR3 is TGTGCCAGCAGTTTGTCAGGGGATCAGCCCCAGCATTTT.

The genes are TRBV27 and TRBJ2-7, with TRBD1 as a possible D gene (6 bases). CDR1 is MNHEY and CDR2 is SMNVEV in the germline V gene (reference sequence). The V end was cut by 5 bases, the J end by 0 bases, with 14 bases between. This CDR3 has 15 amino acids. CDR3 protein: CASSPGQISSYEQYF. CDR3 DNA: TGTGCCAGCAGTCCCGGACAGATTAGCTCCTACGAGCAGTACTTC.

The chain joins TRBV18 to TRBJ1-2; 12 nucleotides align to TRBD1. The ends lost 5 bases at V and 0 bases at J; junction bases unmatched: 4. CDR1 and CDR2 from the germline V gene are KGHSH and LQKENI. The CDR3 loop spans 16 amino acids. The CDR3: CASSGTGGDSNYGYTF. CDR3 nucleotide sequence: TGTGCCAGCTCAGGGACAGGGGGCGACTCTAACTATGGCTACACCTTC.

The V call is TRBV20-1, the J call TRBJ2-7; D is uncertain. Deletions cut 5 bases from V and 0 bases from J, with 5 bases between. Germline CDR1 reads DFQATT; CDR2 reads SNEGSKA (reference sequence). The CDR3 consists of 11 residues. As DNA, the CDR3 is TGCAGTGCTTTCGCCTCCTACGAGCAGTACTTC. Amino acid sequence: CSAFASYEQYF.

This clone showed up just once. The CDR3 here is CASSLTIPGTSGYNEQFF. CDR3 bases: TGCGCCAGCAGCTTAACTATACCCGGGACTAGCGGTTACAATGAGCAGTTCTTC. V and J are TRBV5-1 and TRBJ2-1, with 11 bases that match TRBD2. Germline lookup yields CDR1 SGHRS and CDR2 YFSETQ. J gave up 4 bases and V 2 bases, and 11 bases lay outside the gene matches. The CDR3 length is 18 residues.

Only a few counts were recorded for this clone. V gene TRBV5-1 combines with J gene TRBJ2-2; 16 bases are a match to TRBD2. Per germline, CDR1 SGHRS and CDR2 YFSETQ. There are 18 residues in the CDR3. The trim removed 0 bases at V and 3 bases at J, leaving 2 bases unmatched. The CDR3 here is CASSLEGTSGRDTGELFF. Here the CDR3 DNA reads TGCGCCAGCAGCTTGGAAGGGACTAGCGGGAGGGACACCGGGGAGCTGTTTTTT.

The chain links TRBV7-2 to TRBJ1-1; D call uncertain. V lost 0 bases and J 0 bases, leaving 14 bases between the germline ends. The CDR3 spans 17 residues. Germline CDR1 SGHTA, CDR2 FQGNSA. CDR3 region: CASSLASTLRMNTEAFF. The DNA of the CDR3 is TGTGCCAGCAGCTTAGCGTCAACGCTAAGAATGAACACTGAAGCTTTCTTT.

V gene TRBV5-4 combines with J gene TRBJ2-3, with D unresolved. Germline loops: CDR1 SGHNT, CDR2 YYREEE (reference sequence). The CDR3 totals 16 residues. The ends were cut back, 7 bases at V and 0 bases at J, with 18 bases in the middle. The CDR3 is CASSLGGVRSTDTQYF. The CDR3 nucleotides are TGTGCCAGCTCCCTCGGTGGGGTTAGAAGCACAGATACGCAGTATTTT.

This chain joins TRBV6-6 and TRBJ1-2; D uncertain. There are 14 residues in the CDR3. The germline V gene has CDR1 MNHNY and CDR2 SVGAGI (reference sequence). V was cut by 4 bases and J by 3 bases, with 12 bases left in between. CDR3 sequence: CASSSQHVDYGYTF. CDR3 in DNA: TGTGCCAGCAGTTCTCAGCACGTAGACTATGGCTACACCTTC.

The V and J genes are TRBV6-1 and TRBJ1-2; D gene uncertain. This CDR3 is 11 amino acids long. Germline values: CDR1 MNHNS, CDR2 SASEGT. V was shortened by 3 bases and J by 4 bases, with 3 bases between the two germline ends. The CDR3 DNA sequence: TGTGCCAGCAGTGATGTCTATGGCTACACCTTC. It is translated as CASSDVYGYTF.

The J gene is TRBJ2-7, the V gene TRBV19; the match to TRBD2 covers 9 bases. With 6 bases clipped from V and 2 bases from J, the junction kept 8 bases outside the gene matches. The CDR3 covers 15 residues. Germline CDR1 and CDR2: LNHDA and SQIVND (reference sequence). In DNA, the CDR3 is TGTGCCAGTAGATCCTCTAGCGGGACAGCCTACGAGCAGTACTTC. Translation: CASRSSSGTAYEQYF.